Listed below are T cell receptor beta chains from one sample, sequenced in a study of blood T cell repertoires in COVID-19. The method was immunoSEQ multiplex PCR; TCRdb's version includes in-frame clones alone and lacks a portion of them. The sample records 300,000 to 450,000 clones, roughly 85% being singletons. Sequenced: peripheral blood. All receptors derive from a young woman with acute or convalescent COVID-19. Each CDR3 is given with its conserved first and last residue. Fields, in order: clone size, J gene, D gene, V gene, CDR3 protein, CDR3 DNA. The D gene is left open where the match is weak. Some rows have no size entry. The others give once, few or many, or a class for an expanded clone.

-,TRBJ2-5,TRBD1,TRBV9,CASSPPGTDQETQYF,TGTGCCAGCAGCCCCCCCGGGACAGACCAAGAGACCCAGTACTTC
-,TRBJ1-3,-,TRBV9,CASSGQFSGNTIYF,TGTGCCAGCAGCGGACAGTTCTCTGGAAACACCATATATTTT
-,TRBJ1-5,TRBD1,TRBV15,CATSITGVDQPQHF,TGTGCCACCAGCATTACAGGGGTGGATCAGCCCCAGCATTTT
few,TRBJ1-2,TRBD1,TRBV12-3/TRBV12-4,CASSWTGGGYTF,TGTGCCAGCAGTTGGACAGGGGGCGGCTACACCTTC
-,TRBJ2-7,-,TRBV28,CASSLRPLGQFSYEQYF,TGTGCCAGCAGTTTAAGGCCACTTGGACAGTTCTCCTACGAGCAGTACTTC
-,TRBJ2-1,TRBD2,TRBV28,CASSRPGLAATNYNEQFF,TGTGCCAGCAGTCGACCGGGACTAGCGGCAACCAACTACAATGAGCAGTTCTTC
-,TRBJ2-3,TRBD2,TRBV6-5,CASSLSGGADTQYF,TGTGCCAGCAGCCTTAGCGGGGGGGCGGATACGCAGTATTTT
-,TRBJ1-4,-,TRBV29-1,CSVVSGETNEKLFF,TGCAGCGTTGTTTCCGGAGAAACTAATGAAAAACTGTTTTTT
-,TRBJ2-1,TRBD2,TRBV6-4,CASSDLGGGNEQFF,TGTGCCAGCAGTGACCTGGGGGGGGGCAATGAGCAGTTCTTC
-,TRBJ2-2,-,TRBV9,CASSVSGGTGELFF,TGTGCCAGCAGCGTTTCCGGGGGCACCGGGGAGCTGTTTTTT
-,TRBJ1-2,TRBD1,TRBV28,CASSLQMTGIYGYTF,TGTGCCAGCAGTTTACAGATGACAGGGATCTATGGCTACACCTTC
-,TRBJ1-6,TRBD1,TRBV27,CASSLPGTGLNWPLHF,TGTGCCAGCAGTTTACCCGGGACAGGGTTAAATTGGCCCCTCCACTTT
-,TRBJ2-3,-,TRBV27,CASSLYGESNTQYF,TGTGCCAGCAGTTTATACGGGGAATCGAATACGCAGTATTTT
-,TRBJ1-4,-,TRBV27,CASSPRTGITTNEKLFF,TGTGCCAGCAGTCCCCGTACAGGGATTACAACTAATGAAAAACTGTTTTTT
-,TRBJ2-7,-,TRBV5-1,CASSWEGQTYEQYF,TGCGCCAGCAGCTGGGAGGGACAAACCTACGAGCAGTACTTC
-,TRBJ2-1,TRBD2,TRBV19,CASSPPTGLAGADEQFF,TGTGCCAGTAGTCCACCAACCGGACTAGCGGGAGCCGATGAGCAGTTCTTC
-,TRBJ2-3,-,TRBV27,CASIPPWGPGDTQYF,TGTGCCAGCATCCCCCCCTGGGGCCCAGGGGATACGCAGTATTTT
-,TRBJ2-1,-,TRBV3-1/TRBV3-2,CASSQEYRNNEQFF,TGTGCCAGCAGCCAAGAATATAGAAACAATGAGCAGTTCTTC
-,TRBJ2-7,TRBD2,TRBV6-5,CASSQLTSGSYEQYF,TGTGCCAGCAGTCAGTTGACTAGCGGGTCCTACGAGCAGTACTTC
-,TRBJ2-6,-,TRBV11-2,CASSLWRGGSGANVLTF,TGTGCCAGCAGTCTCTGGAGAGGGGGCTCTGGGGCCAACGTCCTGACTTTC
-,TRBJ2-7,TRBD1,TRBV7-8,CASSRRGQPGPYEQYF,TGTGCCAGCAGCAGACGGGGACAGCCTGGACCCTACGAGCAGTACTTC
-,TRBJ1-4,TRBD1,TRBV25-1,CASTRTGYNEKLFF,TGTGCCAGCACCCGGACAGGCTATAATGAAAAACTGTTTTTT
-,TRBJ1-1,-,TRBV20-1,CSASPGSPTEAFF,TGCAGTGCTAGTCCGGGATCCCCCACTGAAGCTTTCTTT
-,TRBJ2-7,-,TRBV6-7,CASSYLERATYEQYF,TGTGCCAGCAGTTACCTTGAGCGGGCTACCTACGAGCAGTACTTC
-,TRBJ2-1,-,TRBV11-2,CASSRVGGGTAQFF,TGTGCCAGCAGTCGAGTAGGTGGCGGGACGGCGCAGTTCTTC
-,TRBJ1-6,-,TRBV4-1,CASSQVYRDNSPLHF,TGCGCCAGCAGCCAAGTTTATAGAGATAATTCACCCCTCCACTTT
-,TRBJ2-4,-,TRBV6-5,CASSYSKKGDIQYF,TGTGCCAGCAGTTACTCGAAAAAGGGAGACATTCAGTACTTC
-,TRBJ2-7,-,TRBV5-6,CASSLVGYEQYF,TGTGCCAGCAGCTTGGTCGGCTACGAGCAGTACTTC
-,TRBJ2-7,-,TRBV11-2,CASSLGRDYEQYF,TGTGCCAGCAGCCTAGGACGGGACTACGAGCAGTACTTC
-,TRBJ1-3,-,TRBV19,CASRRDPSSGNTIYF,TGTGCCAGCCGGAGGGACCCTAGCTCTGGAAACACCATATATTTT
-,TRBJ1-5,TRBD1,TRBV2,CASSETGTQPQHF,TGTGCCAGCAGCGAGACAGGGACTCAGCCCCAGCATTTT
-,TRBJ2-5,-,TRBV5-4,CASSLGAVRGETQYF,TGTGCCAGCAGCTTGGGGGCGGTCAGGGGTGAGACCCAGTACTTC
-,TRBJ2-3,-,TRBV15,CATSFLRTDTQYF,TGTGCCACCTCTTTCCTAAGAACAGATACGCAGTATTTT
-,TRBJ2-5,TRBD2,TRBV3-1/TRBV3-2,CASSQDLGLAGNQETQYF,TGTGCCAGCAGCCAAGATCTTGGGTTAGCGGGAAATCAAGAGACCCAGTACTTC
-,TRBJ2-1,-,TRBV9,CASSVAGEQFF,TGTGCCAGCAGCGTAGCGGGTGAGCAGTTCTTC
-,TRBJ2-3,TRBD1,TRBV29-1,CSMTGAMGTDTQYF,TGCAGCATGACAGGGGCTATGGGCACAGATACGCAGTATTTT
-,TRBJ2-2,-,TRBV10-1,CASSDTGRSTGELFF,TGCGCCAGCAGTGACACAGGACGATCAACCGGGGAGCTGTTTTTT
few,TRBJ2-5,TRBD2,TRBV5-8,CASSPLRTSGGASETQYF,TGTGCCAGCAGCCCACTTAGGACTAGCGGGGGGGCCTCGGAGACCCAGTACTTC
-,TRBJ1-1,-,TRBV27,CASSLLPRDTEAFF,TGTGCCAGCAGTTTATTACCGAGGGACACTGAAGCTTTCTTT
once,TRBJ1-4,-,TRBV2,CASRAGEEKLFF,TGTGCCAGCAGGGCAGGGGAGGAAAAACTGTTTTTT
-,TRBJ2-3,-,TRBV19,CASSYRDGTDTQYF,TGTGCCAGTAGTTACAGGGATGGGACAGATACGCAGTATTTT
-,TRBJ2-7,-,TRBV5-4,CASSWGAGGYEQYF,TGTGCCAGCAGCTGGGGGGCAGGGGGATACGAGCAGTACTTC
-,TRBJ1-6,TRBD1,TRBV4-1,CASSLRVPGGDQNSPLHF,TGCGCCAGCAGCCTAAGGGTCCCAGGGGGTGATCAGAATTCACCCCTCCACTTT
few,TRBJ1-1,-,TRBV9,CASSPRGGANTEAFF,TGTGCCAGCAGCCCTCGTGGAGGGGCGAACACTGAAGCTTTCTTT
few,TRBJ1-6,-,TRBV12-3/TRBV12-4,CATHPGNDSPLHF,TGTGCGACACATCCGGGGAATGATTCACCCCTCCACTTT
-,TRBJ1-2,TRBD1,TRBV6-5,CASSYASGTAYGYTF,TGTGCCAGCAGTTATGCCTCCGGGACAGCCTATGGCTACACCTTC
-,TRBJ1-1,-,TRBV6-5,CASSPQGNTEAFF,TGTGCCAGCAGCCCGCAGGGAAACACTGAAGCTTTCTTT